The entry that follows covers one TCR beta chain sequence. Its specificity is not known. This sample is part of a study of cytotoxic CD8 clonotypes in ibrutinib-treated CLL. At the level of the study: After a median of around six years, approximately 15 patients stayed remitted and around twelve progressed; responses had been partial in some 25 and complete in 2.

Study results and caveats: At baseline, clonality was higher than in age-matched healthy donors and correlated with CD8+ counts. Public clonotypes, rarely seen, contracted or held steady on treatment.

The length of the CDR3 is 15 residues. V was trimmed by 0 bases and J by 0 bases, leaving 8 bases between them. Per the germline V gene, CDR1 is SNHLY and CDR2 is FYNNEI. The assay was immunoSEQ multiplex PCR, and TCRdb's table has in-frame clones only and misses some. The sample lists around 70,000 clones; about nine tenths were seen once. The chain combines TRBV2 with TRBJ1-2, with unresolved D. The sequence was obtained from a human donor with chronic lymphocytic leukemia. The source was PBMCs, collected after 12 months of ibrutinib treatment. Here the CDR3 reads CASSEATAANYGYTF. The CDR3 bases are TGTGCCAGCAGTGAAGCTACAGCAGCTAACTATGGCTACACCTTC.